The T cell receptor beta chain described here comes from a study of regulatory T cells in long-lasting Graves disease. Time point: newly diagnosed GD, antithyroid drugs for less than 3 months. Isolated PBMC RNA provided the starting material for the TCR library. From an endocrinology department in Xi'an, China, came the patients. iRepertoire HTBI primers and Arm-PCR of CDR3 regions built TCR beta libraries. TCRdb passed the multiplex PCR reads through MiXCR, listing each CDR3 protein once. The sample has over 400,000 distinct CDR3 sequences; 12% to 15% are singletons. In germline, CDR1 is SGHRS, CDR2 YFSETQ. The CDR3 is 14 residues long. V lost 4 bases, J lost 4 bases, and 14 bases lay in between. The data were also submitted as part of a second study, on T cells in Graves' hyperthyroidism and ophthalmopathy. As reported in that work: TCR CDR3 regions were first amplified by RT-PCR with HTBI primers. Blood shared most expanded thyroid clonotypes above 0.001. Ophthalmopathy was identified by the model a median around 6.3 months ahead of onset.

The V gene is TRBV5-1, the J gene TRBJ2-5; TRBD1 might be the D (6 bases). Source: peripheral blood mononuclear cells (PBMCs), taken at new diagnosis, from a patient treated with antithyroid drugs. The receptor comes from a woman aged 45-60 years with Graves disease. CDR3 DNA: TGCGCCAGCAGCGACCCACAGGGCGCAGAGACCCAGTACTTC. It codes for CASSDPQGAETQYF.